This entry describes one TCR beta chain. This sample was included in a study of blood T cell repertoires in COVID-19. Study-wide context: The analysed material was cDNA or gDNA that came from T cells, B-cell-depleted T cells, or PBMCs.

Method: immunoSEQ multiplex PCR; TCRdb's copy keeps in-frame clones and lacks some. Of around 310,000 clones in the sample, about 88% were seen once. Which cohort a participant joined came from the clinical history participants gave. All recovered Cohort 3 donors got two negative PCRs, got clearance, or saw symptom resolution. The origin of this receptor is a woman in her thirties or forties who had recovered from COVID-19. The sample comprised PBMCs or T cells enriched from blood (not recorded which).

The CDR3 coding sequence is TGTGCCAGTAGTATGACTAGCGGCAACTACGAGCAGTACTTC. Translation: CASSMTSGNYEQYF. This sequence joins TRBV19 and TRBJ2-7, with 9 bases fitting TRBD2. The V gene end was trimmed by 3 bases and the J gene end by 3 bases; junction bases not matched to a gene: 3. The CDR3 spans 14 residues. Germline V lookup: CDR1 LNHDA, CDR2 SQIVND (reference sequence).